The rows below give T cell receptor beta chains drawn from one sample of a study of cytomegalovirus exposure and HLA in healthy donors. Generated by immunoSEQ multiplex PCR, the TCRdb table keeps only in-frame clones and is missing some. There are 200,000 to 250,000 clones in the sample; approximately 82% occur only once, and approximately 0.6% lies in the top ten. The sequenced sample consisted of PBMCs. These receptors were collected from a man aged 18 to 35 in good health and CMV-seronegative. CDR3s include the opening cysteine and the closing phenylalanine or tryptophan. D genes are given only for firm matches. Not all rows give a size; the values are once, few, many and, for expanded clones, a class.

CDR3 DNA: TGCGCCAGCAGCTCACAGGGTTCGGCTAATGAAAAACTGTTTTTT; CDR3 protein: CASSSQGSANEKLFF; clone size: NA; V gene: TRBV5-1; J gene: TRBJ1-4; D gene: NA
CDR3 DNA: TGCAGCGCTACTCCGGGACTAGGGGGGCACGAGCAGTACTTC; CDR3 protein: CSATPGLGGHEQYF; clone size: NA; V gene: TRBV29-1; J gene: TRBJ2-7; D gene: TRBD2
CDR3 DNA: TGTGCCAGCAGTGAGCAGGGAAGCTATGGCTACACCTTC; CDR3 protein: CASSEQGSYGYTF; clone size: NA; V gene: TRBV6-1; J gene: TRBJ1-2; D gene: NA
CDR3 DNA: TGTGCCTGGAGTGTCAGGGGGTCTGAAGCTTTCTTT; CDR3 protein: CAWSVRGSEAFF; clone size: few; V gene: TRBV30; J gene: TRBJ1-1; D gene: TRBD1
CDR3 DNA: TGTGCCAGCAGACCCTCCGGGACAGGGTTTAATCAGCCCCAGCATTTT; CDR3 protein: CASRPSGTGFNQPQHF; clone size: NA; V gene: TRBV28; J gene: TRBJ1-5; D gene: TRBD1
CDR3 DNA: TGTGCCAGCAGCCAACACAGACAGGGTTCGAAAGAGACCCAGTACTTC; CDR3 protein: CASSQHRQGSKETQYF; clone size: NA; V gene: TRBV4-2; J gene: TRBJ2-5; D gene: TRBD1
CDR3 DNA: TGTGCCAGCAGTGGTCCACGGGGGGCTTTGGGCACTGAAGCTTTCTTT; CDR3 protein: CASSGPRGALGTEAFF; clone size: NA; V gene: TRBV6-1; J gene: TRBJ1-1; D gene: NA
CDR3 DNA: TGTGCCAGCAGGAGGACAGGGGGGCTTGAGGAGCAGTACTTC; CDR3 protein: CASRRTGGLEEQYF; clone size: NA; V gene: TRBV2; J gene: TRBJ2-7; D gene: TRBD1
CDR3 DNA: TGCAGTGCTAGACGGGAATACGAGCAGTACTTC; CDR3 protein: CSARREYEQYF; clone size: NA; V gene: TRBV20-1; J gene: TRBJ2-7; D gene: NA
CDR3 DNA: TGCGCCAGCAGCCAAGATGGGGACAGGGTAAATTCACCCCTCCACTTT; CDR3 protein: CASSQDGDRVNSPLHF; clone size: NA; V gene: TRBV4-1; J gene: TRBJ1-6; D gene: TRBD1
CDR3 DNA: TGTGCCATCAGCTTAAGCGGGTCCCAAGAGACCCAGTACTTC; CDR3 protein: CAISLSGSQETQYF; clone size: NA; V gene: TRBV10-3; J gene: TRBJ2-5; D gene: NA
CDR3 DNA: TGTGCCAGCAGTGAGCGGGCCGGGGAAGAGCAGTACTTC; CDR3 protein: CASSERAGEEQYF; clone size: NA; V gene: TRBV2; J gene: TRBJ2-5; D gene: NA
CDR3 DNA: TGCGCCAGCAGCGGGGGACTAACGGGGGGAGAGACCCAGTACTTC; CDR3 protein: CASSGGLTGGETQYF; clone size: NA; V gene: TRBV5-1; J gene: TRBJ2-5; D gene: TRBD2
CDR3 DNA: TGCGCCAGCAGGGCGAGGACAGGGGACTACACCGGGGAGCTGTTTTTT; CDR3 protein: CASRARTGDYTGELFF; clone size: NA; V gene: TRBV5-1; J gene: TRBJ2-2; D gene: TRBD1
CDR3 DNA: TGTGCCAGCAGCTTAGATCGAGCAGATACGCAGTATTTT; CDR3 protein: CASSLDRADTQYF; clone size: NA; V gene: TRBV11-2; J gene: TRBJ2-3; D gene: NA
CDR3 DNA: TGTGCCAGCAGCCCGGGACTAGCCTACGAGCAGTACTTC; CDR3 protein: CASSPGLAYEQYF; clone size: NA; V gene: TRBV5-4; J gene: TRBJ2-7; D gene: TRBD2
CDR3 DNA: TGCGCCAGCAGCTTCAGGACAGGCAAAGAGGCCCAGTACTTC; CDR3 protein: CASSFRTGKEAQYF; clone size: NA; V gene: TRBV5-1; J gene: TRBJ2-5; D gene: TRBD1
CDR3 DNA: TGTGCCAGCTCACAAAACAGGGACGGATACTCACCCCTCCACTTT; CDR3 protein: CASSQNRDGYSPLHF; clone size: NA; V gene: TRBV18; J gene: TRBJ1-6; D gene: NA
CDR3 DNA: TGTGCCAGCAGCGTAGTCGGGGGTGACTATGGCTACACCTTC; CDR3 protein: CASSVVGGDYGYTF; clone size: NA; V gene: TRBV9; J gene: TRBJ1-2; D gene: NA
CDR3 DNA: TGTGCCAGCGGCCCTGCCGCGAACACCGGGGAGCTGTTTTTT; CDR3 protein: CASGPAANTGELFF; clone size: NA; V gene: TRBV2; J gene: TRBJ2-2; D gene: NA
CDR3 DNA: TGTGCCAGTAGTATTGGGCTAGCGGTACAAGAGACCCAGTACTTC; CDR3 protein: CASSIGLAVQETQYF; clone size: NA; V gene: TRBV19; J gene: TRBJ2-5; D gene: TRBD2
CDR3 DNA: TGTGCCAGCAGGTTAGGGGTGACGTCGGAGGGCTACACCTTC; CDR3 protein: CASRLGVTSEGYTF; clone size: NA; V gene: TRBV6-4; J gene: TRBJ1-2; D gene: NA
CDR3 DNA: TGCAGCGTGCGGGTGACACCGAACACTGAAGCTTTCTTT; CDR3 protein: CSVRVTPNTEAFF; clone size: NA; V gene: TRBV29-1; J gene: TRBJ1-1; D gene: NA
CDR3 DNA: TGTGCCGAACAGGGGGCGAACACTGAAGCTTTCTTT; CDR3 protein: CAEQGANTEAFF; clone size: NA; V gene: TRBV6-1; J gene: TRBJ1-1; D gene: TRBD1
CDR3 DNA: TGTGCCAGCAGCTTAGTCGACAGGACAGATACGCAGTATTTT; CDR3 protein: CASSLVDRTDTQYF; clone size: NA; V gene: TRBV7-9; J gene: TRBJ2-3; D gene: NA
CDR3 DNA: TGTGCCAGCAGCTTGATGTTAGATGATAGCACAGATACGCAGTATTTT; CDR3 protein: CASSLMLDDSTDTQYF; clone size: few; V gene: TRBV5-5; J gene: TRBJ2-3; D gene: NA
CDR3 DNA: TGTGCCAGCAGTTGGACAGGGAGGTCCTATAATTCACCCCTCCACTTT; CDR3 protein: CASSWTGRSYNSPLHF; clone size: NA; V gene: TRBV6-5; J gene: TRBJ1-6; D gene: TRBD1
CDR3 DNA: TGTGCCAGCAGCCTCGGGACAGACCGAAGCCATGGCTACACCTTC; CDR3 protein: CASSLGTDRSHGYTF; clone size: NA; V gene: TRBV9; J gene: TRBJ1-2; D gene: TRBD1
CDR3 DNA: TGCGCCAGCAGCTTGGGGACTCCCTCCTACGAGCAGTACTTC; CDR3 protein: CASSLGTPSYEQYF; clone size: once; V gene: TRBV5-1; J gene: TRBJ2-7; D gene: NA
CDR3 DNA: TGCGCCAGCAGCCTACCGAGGACAGGGGCCTCTCTCCTTCGGAATCAGCCCCAGCATTTT; CDR3 protein: CASSLPRTGASLLRNQPQHF; clone size: few; V gene: TRBV5-1; J gene: TRBJ1-5; D gene: TRBD1
CDR3 DNA: TGTGCCAGCAGCTTGGGGGACAGTGGAGAGACCCAGTACTTC; CDR3 protein: CASSLGDSGETQYF; clone size: NA; V gene: TRBV11-2; J gene: TRBJ2-5; D gene: TRBD1
CDR3 DNA: TGTGCCAGCAGTTTATTGAACAGCCCCTACAATGAGCAGTTCTTC; CDR3 protein: CASSLLNSPYNEQFF; clone size: once; V gene: TRBV27; J gene: TRBJ2-1; D gene: NA
CDR3 DNA: TGTGCCAGCAGAAGGGGCGGTAGCACAGATACGCAGTATTTT; CDR3 protein: CASRRGGSTDTQYF; clone size: NA; V gene: TRBV28; J gene: TRBJ2-3; D gene: NA
CDR3 DNA: TGTGCCAGCAGTTATTGGGTTAGCGGGACCAATGAGCAGTTCTTC; CDR3 protein: CASSYWVSGTNEQFF; clone size: NA; V gene: TRBV6-5; J gene: TRBJ2-1; D gene: TRBD2
CDR3 DNA: TGTGCCAGCAGCGCATATTTAGCGCCGTACGAGCAGTACTTC; CDR3 protein: CASSAYLAPYEQYF; clone size: NA; V gene: TRBV14; J gene: TRBJ2-7; D gene: NA
CDR3 DNA: TGTGCCAGTAGTACACCAACAGGGGCGCCTTATGGCTACACCTTC; CDR3 protein: CASSTPTGAPYGYTF; clone size: NA; V gene: TRBV19; J gene: TRBJ1-2; D gene: TRBD1
CDR3 DNA: TGTGCCAGCAGCTCCATCTACGCGAACACCGGGGAGCTGTTTTTT; CDR3 protein: CASSSIYANTGELFF; clone size: NA; V gene: TRBV11-2; J gene: TRBJ2-2; D gene: NA
CDR3 DNA: TGTGCCAGCAGCGCCTCTAGCGGACCATACAATGAGCAGTTCTTC; CDR3 protein: CASSASSGPYNEQFF; clone size: few; V gene: TRBV11-3; J gene: TRBJ2-1; D gene: TRBD2
CDR3 DNA: TGTGCCACCAGCGGCGGGGGACAGGGGGCGGGGGCCAACGTCCTGACTTTC; CDR3 protein: CATSGGGQGAGANVLTF; clone size: few; V gene: TRBV15; J gene: TRBJ2-6; D gene: TRBD1
CDR3 DNA: TGTGCCAGCAGCTTCTGGACAGGCTTGAGGGAGCAGTACTTC; CDR3 protein: CASSFWTGLREQYF; clone size: few; V gene: TRBV11-2; J gene: TRBJ2-7; D gene: TRBD1
CDR3 DNA: TGTGCCAGCAGCCAGGGGCCCTCGGGGGAGCTGTTTTTT; CDR3 protein: CASSQGPSGELFF; clone size: NA; V gene: TRBV9; J gene: TRBJ2-2; D gene: NA
CDR3 DNA: TGTGCCAGCAGCCCGGACAGGAGCACAGATACGCAGTATTTT; CDR3 protein: CASSPDRSTDTQYF; clone size: NA; V gene: TRBV7-9; J gene: TRBJ2-3; D gene: TRBD1
CDR3 DNA: TGTGCCAGCAGTTCCCTCGGTATTAATAAGCAGTACTTC; CDR3 protein: CASSSLGINKQYF; clone size: NA; V gene: TRBV25-1; J gene: TRBJ2-7; D gene: NA
CDR3 DNA: TGTGCCAGCCGTTCGGGGGGGGCGGGTGGGAATGAGCAGTTCTTC; CDR3 protein: CASRSGGAGGNEQFF; clone size: NA; V gene: TRBV27; J gene: TRBJ2-1; D gene: TRBD2
CDR3 DNA: TGTGCCAGCAGCCCCCGGGGACAGGGGGGTCAAGAGACCCAGTACTTC; CDR3 protein: CASSPRGQGGQETQYF; clone size: NA; V gene: TRBV9; J gene: TRBJ2-5; D gene: TRBD1
CDR3 DNA: TGTGCCAGCAGTTCCTCCGGGACAACCAACTATGGCTACACCTTC; CDR3 protein: CASSSSGTTNYGYTF; clone size: NA; V gene: TRBV28; J gene: TRBJ1-2; D gene: NA
CDR3 DNA: TGTGCCAGCAGAAGAGGGACAGGTTCCTACGAGCAGTACTTC; CDR3 protein: CASRRGTGSYEQYF; clone size: NA; V gene: TRBV6-5; J gene: TRBJ2-7; D gene: TRBD1
CDR3 DNA: TGTGCCAGCGCGCTCGGTCGCGCGGGACTCAATGAGCAGTTCTTC; CDR3 protein: CASALGRAGLNEQFF; clone size: NA; V gene: TRBV18; J gene: TRBJ2-1; D gene: NA
CDR3 DNA: TGTGCTAGTGGTGTCAGGGGGGAGCAGTTCTTC; CDR3 protein: CASGVRGEQFF; clone size: NA; V gene: TRBV12-5; J gene: TRBJ2-1; D gene: TRBD1